One and the same sample provided the 26 T cell receptor beta chains below, sequenced in a study of regulatory T cells in long-lasting Graves disease. Library construction for TCR beta used iRepertoire HTBI primers and Arm-PCR of CDR3 regions. TCRdb re-analysed the multiplex PCR reads in MiXCR, keeping a single row per CDR3 protein. The sample shows hundreds of thousands of distinct CDR3 sequences, 20% to 25% of them seen only once. Time point given: persistent/refractory GD, antithyroid drugs over 5 years with positive TRAb. Extracted PBMC RNA gave rise to the TCR library. Sequenced material: peripheral blood mononuclear cells (PBMCs), taken when the disease was refractory, from a patient treated with antithyroid drugs. These receptors were obtained from a female donor with Graves disease.

The chain has TRBV20-1 and TRBJ1-5; D gene ambiguous. The germline V gene has CDR1 DFQATT and CDR2 SNEGSKA (reference sequence). Trimming pared 5 bases from V and 3 bases from J, leaving 8 bases between. This CDR3 has 12 amino acids. CDR3 sequence: CSAVDFNQPQHF. In DNA form, the CDR3 reads TGCAGTGCTGTGGACTTCAATCAGCCCCAGCATTTT.

Remarks on this clonotype: One end of the junction fails to match germline, which may point to a read error. J is TRBJ1-1 and V is TRBV9, with unresolved D. The CDR3 is 13 amino acids. The V gene's germline CDR1 is SGDLS and CDR2 YYNGEE. CDR3 DNA sequence: TGTGCCAGCAGCGTAGTACGAGACACTGGAGCTTTCTTT. Its protein is CASSVVRDTGAFF.

This clonotype showed up just a few times. The chain carries TRBV20-1 and TRBJ2-7, with TRBD2 as a possible D gene (5 bases). CDR1 is DFQATT, CDR2 SNEGSKA, per germline (reference sequence). The CDR3 runs 15 residues. Trimming cost V 0 bases and J 5 bases, with 17 bases left between them. CDR3 coding DNA: TGCAGTGCTAGAGAACCCTTTCGAGTCGGGGACGAGCAGTACTTC. Its protein product is CSAREPFRVGDEQYF.

In this sample, this clonotype turned up a few times. The chain employs TRBV30 and TRBJ1-1; no definite D call. Trimming removed 2 bases at V and 11 bases at J, with 12 bases between. This CDR3 has 11 residues. CDR1 is GTSNPN, CDR2 SVGIG, per germline (reference sequence). The CDR3 DNA sequence: TGTGCCTGGAGTATGGGCCCCCGGGCTTTCTTT. Translated, it gives CAWSMGPRAFF.

This clonotype was detected only a few times. This rearrangement joins TRBV20-1 to TRBJ1-6, with TRBD1 matching 10 bases. This CDR3 has 16 residues. The J segment lost 18 bases and the V segment lost 6 bases, leaving 23 bases of the junction unmatched. Germline V gives CDR1 DFQATT, CDR2 SNEGSKA (reference sequence). CDR3 residues: CSAVVPPGTGAVIPHF. The CDR3 region has the DNA TGCAGTGCGGTCGTCCCTCCCGGGACAGGGGCAGTCATTCCCCACTTT.

The rearrangement uses TRBV14 and TRBJ2-7; perhaps TRBD1 as D (5 bases). Deletions cut 0 bases from V and 4 bases from J, with 16 bases between. Germline CDR1 SGHDN, CDR2 FVKESK. CDR3 length: 16 amino acids. DNA of the CDR3: TGTGCCAGCAGCCAAGATCCCCCAGGGATAGGATACGAGCAGTACTTC. Translated, it gives CASSQDPPGIGYEQYF.

This clonotype has a single count. This chain joins TRBV27 and TRBJ2-2; tentatively, D is TRBD1 (5 bases). CDR1 and CDR2 from the germline V gene are MNHEY and SMNVEV (reference sequence). V was shortened by 6 bases and J by 4 bases, with 15 bases between the two germline ends. The CDR3 has 15 residues. The CDR3, as DNA: TGTGCCAGCAGCACCGACAGCTGGTTCACCGGGGAGCTGTTTTTT. This codes for CASSTDSWFTGELFF.

This clonotype was counted ten times or more. The genes are TRBV27 and TRBJ2-5, with D perhaps TRBD2 (6 bases). The CDR3 has 15 residues. From germline, CDR1 is MNHEY and CDR2 SMNVEV (reference sequence). Between the trimmed V and J ends, which lost 2 bases and 6 bases, there was a span of 16 bases. CDR3 nucleotide sequence: TGTGCCAGCAGTTTAACCGCGGGGTATCAGAAGACCCAGTACTTC. Translated, it gives CASSLTAGYQKTQYF.

This chain uses TRBV5-1 with TRBJ1-3; TRBD1 matches at 8 bases. Per the germline V gene, CDR1 is SGHRS and CDR2 is YFSETQ. This CDR3 has 14 amino acids. Losses at the gene ends were 8 bases for V and 0 bases for J; bases not matched to a gene: 4. DNA for the CDR3: TGCGCCAGTGGGACAGGATTCTCTGGAAACACCATATATTTT. This codes for CASGTGFSGNTIYF.

The rearrangement joins TRBV9 to TRBJ1-1; weak D call: TRBD1 (5 bases). Germline V gene data show CDR1 as SGDLS and CDR2 as YYNGEE. V gave up 4 bases and J gave up 5 bases, with 18 bases separating them. CDR3 size: 15 residues. The CDR3: CASSPRLQGRTEAFF. The DNA of the CDR3 is TGTGCCAGCAGCCCCCGGTTGCAGGGCCGAACTGAAGCTTTCTTT.

The gene calls are TRBV24-1 and TRBJ2-2; 12 bases map to TRBD2. Germline assignment: CDR1 KGHDR and CDR2 SFDVKD. The CDR3 consists of 18 residues. The trim removed 3 bases at V and 1 base at J, leaving 5 bases unmatched. Written as DNA, the CDR3 is TGTGCCACCAGTGATCCCGGACTAGCGGGACTGAACACCGGGGAGCTGTTTTTT. Amino acids: CATSDPGLAGLNTGELFF.

In this sample, this clonotype turned up many times. V gene TRBV7-2 combines with J gene TRBJ1-1; D is perhaps TRBD1 (5 bases). V lost 5 bases and J lost 0, with 13 bases in between. The CDR3 extends over 15 amino acids. Per the germline V gene, CDR1 is SGHTA and CDR2 is FQGNSA. The CDR3 bases are TGTGCCAGCAGCGGGTCCGGGACGCTGAACACTGAAGCTTTCTTT. Amino acid sequence: CASSGSGTLNTEAFF.

This clonotype has just a few counts. The chain combines TRBV30 with TRBJ2-2; D is unresolved. The CDR3 consists of 15 residues. The germline V gene has CDR1 GTSNPN and CDR2 SVGIG (reference sequence). Trimming removed 2 bases from V and 0 bases from J, with 10 bases in between. The CDR3 DNA is TGTGCCTGGAGTCCATTTAGTGCGAACACCGGGGAGCTGTTTTTT. Translating it yields CAWSPFSANTGELFF.

The chain's CDR3 is CASSQDSGNEQFF. The CDR3, as DNA: TGCGCCAGCAGCCAAGATTCGGGAAATGAGCAGTTCTTC. The chain combines TRBV4-3 with TRBJ2-1, with D perhaps TRBD2 (5 bases). V lost 0 bases, J lost 7 bases, and 7 bases lay in between. The CDR3 extends over 13 amino acids. Germline V gene lookup returns CDR1 LGHNA and CDR2 YSLEER.

The sample holds a few counts of this clonotype. The V gene is TRBV19, the J gene TRBJ1-1; D is ambiguous. This CDR3 comprises 14 residues. Trimming stripped 3 bases from V and 7 bases from J, with 15 bases between. In germline, CDR1 is LNHDA, CDR2 SQIVND (reference sequence). CDR3 region: CASSIRSGRGEAFF. DNA of the CDR3: TGTGCCAGTAGTATTCGGTCCGGTCGTGGTGAAGCTTTCTTT.

With regard to this clonotype: A read error may explain this, as a much larger clone is one base away. V and J are TRBV2 and TRBJ1-1; D is ambiguous. The germline V gene has CDR1 SNHLY and CDR2 FYNNEI. The CDR3 extends over 13 amino acids. The CDR3: CASIVQLNTGAFF. CDR3 nucleotides: TGTGCCAGCATCGTACAGCTGAACACTGGAGCTTTCTTT.

This clonotype has a handful of counts. The V call is TRBV6-9, the J call TRBJ2-2; no clear D. This CDR3 is built from 13 residues. V was pared by 4 bases and J by 5 bases, with 8 bases between. Looked up from germline, CDR1 is MNHGY and CDR2 is SVAAGI. This CDR3 reads CASSFGDTGELFF. The CDR3 nucleotides are TGTGCCAGCAGTTTCGGTGATACCGGGGAGCTGTTTTTT.

The chain couples TRBV29-1 to TRBJ2-5; D uncertain. The CDR3 sequence is 13 residues long. V was trimmed by 5 bases and J by 4 bases, leaving 14 bases between them. Germline CDR1 SQVTM, CDR2 ANQGSEA. The CDR3 here is CSVLFHGRETQYF. DNA for the CDR3: TGCAGCGTTCTTTTTCACGGCAGAGAGACCCAGTACTTC.

This clonotype was counted many times. The V gene is TRBV12-3 or TRBV12-4, the J gene TRBJ2-7, with D possibly matching TRBD1 (7 bases). CDR3 length: 16 amino acids. The V and J ends lost 5 bases and 3 bases respectively, with 20 bases between them. CDR3 DNA: TGTGCCAGCAGTCGAGGGACAGCCAGGACTAACTACGAGCAGTACTTC. As protein: CASSRGTARTNYEQYF.

The table lists this clonotype with a few counts. V is TRBV19 and J is TRBJ2-7; possible D gene TRBD2, 7 bases. Trimming shortened V by 3 bases and J by 6 bases, and 15 bases separated the two germline ends. This CDR3 region has 14 residues. Germline V CDR1 and CDR2: LNHDA, SQIVND (reference sequence). CDR3 in DNA: TGTGCCAGTAGTATTATCCGGGGGGCCGGCGAGCAGTACTTC. This translates into CASSIIRGAGEQYF.

This clonotype was detected many times. The chain carries TRBV25-1 and TRBJ1-2; no definite D call. The V end lost 4 bases, the J end lost 8 bases, and 14 bases lay between the germline ends. This CDR3 has 13 residues. Germline CDR1 is MGHDK and CDR2 is SYGVNS. The CDR3 DNA reads as TGTGCCAGCAGTGGACCGATCCTCTTGGGCTACACCTTC. This sequence encodes CASSGPILLGYTF.

The J gene is TRBJ1-4, the V gene TRBV18, with D perhaps TRBD1 (6 bases). Per the germline V gene, CDR1 is KGHSH and CDR2 is LQKENI. V was cut by 6 bases and J by 4 bases, with 9 bases left in between. This CDR3 is 13 amino acids long. The CDR3 DNA sequence: TGTGCCAGCTCCCAGGGGAGTAATGAAAAACTGTTTTTT. Protein: CASSQGSNEKLFF.

This clonotype was observed once. With a much larger clone just one base away, this may be a read error. V is TRBV27 and J is TRBJ1-1, with D possibly being TRBD1 (5 bases). Between the trimmed V and J ends, which lost 6 bases and 1 base, there was a span of 15 bases. The CDR3 spans 15 residues. Germline V gene sequence: CDR1 MNHEY, CDR2 SMNVEV (reference sequence). The CDR3 is CASRPALGGNTEAFF. The CDR3 DNA follows: TGTGCCAGCAGGCCGGCGCTCGGGGGGAACACTGAAGCTTTCTTT.

This clonotype appeared many times. The chain carries TRBV11-2 and TRBJ2-4, with D possibly being TRBD1 (7 bases). V gave up 1 base and J gave up 5 bases, with 24 bases separating them. Germline V gives CDR1 SGHAT, CDR2 FQNNGV. This CDR3 is 19 amino acids long. The CDR3 reads CASSLARLDLLGGQNIQYF. The CDR3 DNA is TGTGCCAGCAGCTTAGCGAGACTAGACCTTTTAGGGGGCCAAAACATTCAGTACTTC.

This chain uses TRBV12-3 or TRBV12-4 with TRBJ1-1, with 9 nucleotides matching TRBD1. The V gene end was trimmed by 3 bases and the J gene end by 0 bases; junction bases not matched to a gene: 5. The CDR3 length is 16 residues. In nucleotides, the CDR3 is TGTGCCAGCAGTTTTGGGACAGGGTTCATGAACACTGAAGCTTTCTTT. Amino acids: CASSFGTGFMNTEAFF.

The chain joins TRBV20-1 to TRBJ2-7; 9 positions agree with TRBD2. This CDR3 contains 15 residues. The germline gives CDR1 DFQATT, CDR2 SNEGSKA (reference sequence). The J segment lost 1 base and the V segment lost 0 bases, leaving 4 bases of the junction unmatched. Here the CDR3 DNA reads TGCAGTGCTAGAGATCCCCTAGCGGGGTCCTACGAGCAGTACTTC. Amino acids: CSARDPLAGSYEQYF.